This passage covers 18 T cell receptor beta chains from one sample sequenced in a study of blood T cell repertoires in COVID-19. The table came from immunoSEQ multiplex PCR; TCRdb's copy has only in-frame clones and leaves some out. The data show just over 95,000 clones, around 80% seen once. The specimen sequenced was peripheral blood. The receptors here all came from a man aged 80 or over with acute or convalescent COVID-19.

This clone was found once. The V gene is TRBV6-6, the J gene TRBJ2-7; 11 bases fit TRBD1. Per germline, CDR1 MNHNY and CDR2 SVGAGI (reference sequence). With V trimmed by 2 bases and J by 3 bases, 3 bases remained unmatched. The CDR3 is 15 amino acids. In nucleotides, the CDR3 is TGTGCCAGCAGTTACACCGGGACAGGGGGCTACGAGCAGTACTTC. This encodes CASSYTGTGGYEQYF.

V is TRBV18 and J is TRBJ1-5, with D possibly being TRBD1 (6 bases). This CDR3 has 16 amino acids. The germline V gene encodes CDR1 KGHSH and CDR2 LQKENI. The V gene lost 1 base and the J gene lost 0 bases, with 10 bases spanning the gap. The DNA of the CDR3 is TGTGCCAGCTCACCACGACAGGTGAATAGCAATCAGCCCCAGCATTTT. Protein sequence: CASSPRQVNSNQPQHF.

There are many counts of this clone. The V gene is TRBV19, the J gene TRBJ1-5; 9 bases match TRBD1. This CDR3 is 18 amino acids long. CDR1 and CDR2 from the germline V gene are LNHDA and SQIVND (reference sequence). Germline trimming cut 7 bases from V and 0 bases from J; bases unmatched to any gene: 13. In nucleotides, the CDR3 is TGTGCCAGTAAGGTTGGACAGGGGACTACTAATAGCAATCAGCCCCAGCATTTT. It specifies CASKVGQGTTNSNQPQHF.

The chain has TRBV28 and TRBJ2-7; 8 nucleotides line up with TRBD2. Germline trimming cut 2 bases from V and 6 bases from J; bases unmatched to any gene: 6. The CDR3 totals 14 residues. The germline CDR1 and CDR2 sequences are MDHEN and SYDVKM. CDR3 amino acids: CASSLTRTSREQYF. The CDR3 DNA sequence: TGTGCCAGCAGTTTAACCAGGACTAGCCGCGAGCAGTACTTC.

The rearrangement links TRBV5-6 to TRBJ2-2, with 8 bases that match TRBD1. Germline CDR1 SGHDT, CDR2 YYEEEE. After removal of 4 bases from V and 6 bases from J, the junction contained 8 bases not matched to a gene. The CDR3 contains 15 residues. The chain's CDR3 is CASSLQGARAGELFF. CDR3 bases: TGTGCCAGCAGCCTCCAGGGGGCCAGGGCCGGGGAGCTGTTTTTT.

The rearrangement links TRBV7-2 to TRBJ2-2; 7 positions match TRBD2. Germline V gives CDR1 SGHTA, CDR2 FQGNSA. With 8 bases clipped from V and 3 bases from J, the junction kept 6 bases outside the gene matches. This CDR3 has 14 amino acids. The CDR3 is CASGGEVYTGELFF. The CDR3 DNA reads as TGTGCCAGCGGGGGGGAGGTCTACACCGGGGAGCTGTTTTTT.

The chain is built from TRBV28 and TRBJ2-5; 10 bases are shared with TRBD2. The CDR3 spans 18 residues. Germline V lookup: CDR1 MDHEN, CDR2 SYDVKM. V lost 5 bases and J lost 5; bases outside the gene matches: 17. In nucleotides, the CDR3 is TGTGCCAGCAGTCTTCAACGTTACTCAACTAGCGGGAAGGAGACCCAGTACTTC. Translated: CASSLQRYSTSGKETQYF.

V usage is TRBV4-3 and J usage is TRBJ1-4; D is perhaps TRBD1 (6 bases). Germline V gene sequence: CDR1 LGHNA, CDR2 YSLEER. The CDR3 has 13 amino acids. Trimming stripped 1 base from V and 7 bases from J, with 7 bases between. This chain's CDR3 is CASSQGRGEKLFF. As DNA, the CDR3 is TGCGCCAGCAGCCAAGGCAGGGGTGAAAAACTGTTTTTT.

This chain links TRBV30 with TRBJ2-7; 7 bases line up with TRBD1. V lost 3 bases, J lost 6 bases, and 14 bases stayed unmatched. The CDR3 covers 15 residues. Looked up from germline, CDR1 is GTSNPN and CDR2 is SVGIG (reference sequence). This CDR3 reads CAWRGGGGTHAEQYF. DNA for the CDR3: TGTGCCTGGAGAGGGGGCGGAGGCACCCACGCCGAGCAGTACTTC.

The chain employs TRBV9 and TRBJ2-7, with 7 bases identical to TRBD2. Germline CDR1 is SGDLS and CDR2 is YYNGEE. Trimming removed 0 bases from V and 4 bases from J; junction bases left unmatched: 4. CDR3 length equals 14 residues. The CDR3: CASSVGEGLYEQYF. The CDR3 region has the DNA TGTGCCAGCAGCGTAGGGGAGGGGTTGTACGAGCAGTACTTC.

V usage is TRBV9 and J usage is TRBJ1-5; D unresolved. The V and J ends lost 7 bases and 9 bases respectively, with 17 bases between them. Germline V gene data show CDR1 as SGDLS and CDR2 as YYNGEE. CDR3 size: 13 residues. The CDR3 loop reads CASRSYEYLPQHF. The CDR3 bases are TGTGCCAGCCGTTCCTACGAGTATCTGCCCCAGCATTTT.

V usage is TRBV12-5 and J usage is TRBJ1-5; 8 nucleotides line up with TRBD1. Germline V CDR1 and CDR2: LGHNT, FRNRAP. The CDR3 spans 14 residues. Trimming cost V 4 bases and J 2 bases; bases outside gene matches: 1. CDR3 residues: CASGSGGGNQPQHF. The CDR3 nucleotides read TGTGCTAGTGGTTCAGGGGGCGGCAATCAGCCCCAGCATTTT.

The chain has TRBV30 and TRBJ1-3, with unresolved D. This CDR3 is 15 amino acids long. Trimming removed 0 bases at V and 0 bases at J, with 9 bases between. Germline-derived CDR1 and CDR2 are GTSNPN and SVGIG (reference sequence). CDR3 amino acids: CAWSVQLISGNTIYF. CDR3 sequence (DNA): TGTGCCTGGAGTGTACAACTAATCTCTGGAAACACCATATATTTT. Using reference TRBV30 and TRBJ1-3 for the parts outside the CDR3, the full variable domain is SQTIHQWPATLVQPVGSPLSLECTVEGTSNPNLYWYRQAAGRGLQLLFYSVGIGQISSEVPQNLSASRPQDRQFILSSKKLLLSDSGFYLCAWSVQLISGNTIYFGEGSWLTVV.

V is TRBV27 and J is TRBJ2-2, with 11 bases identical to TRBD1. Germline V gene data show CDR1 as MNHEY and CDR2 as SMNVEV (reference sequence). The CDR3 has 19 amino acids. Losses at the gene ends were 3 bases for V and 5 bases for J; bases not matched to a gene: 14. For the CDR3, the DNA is TGTGCCAGCAGTTTCCGAGTCTGGACAGGGGGCAAGGGGACCGGGGAGCTGTTTTTT. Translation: CASSFRVWTGGKGTGELFF.

The CDR3 protein is CASSPRGGTNTGELFF. The DNA for the CDR3 is TGTGCCAGTAGTCCCCGAGGAGGAACGAACACCGGGGAGCTGTTTTTT. V usage is TRBV19 and J usage is TRBJ2-2, with a weak D call TRBD2 (5 bases). The CDR3 is 16 amino acids. Deletions cut 5 bases from V and 0 bases from J, with 13 bases between. Per the germline V gene, CDR1 is LNHDA and CDR2 is SQIVND (reference sequence).

In DNA form, the CDR3 reads TGTGCCAGCAGAAGACAGATCTATGGCTACACCTTC. Its translation: CASRRQIYGYTF. This sequence joins TRBV2 and TRBJ1-2; tentative D call: TRBD1 (5 bases). Germline lookup yields CDR1 SNHLY and CDR2 FYNNEI. There are 12 residues in the CDR3. With 6 bases removed from V and 4 bases from J, the gap between germline ends came to 9 bases.

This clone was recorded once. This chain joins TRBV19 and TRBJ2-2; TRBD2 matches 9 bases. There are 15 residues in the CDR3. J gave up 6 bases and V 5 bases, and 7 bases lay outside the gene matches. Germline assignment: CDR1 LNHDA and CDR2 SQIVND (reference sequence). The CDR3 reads CASSLLGGGAGELFF. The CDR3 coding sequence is TGTGCCAGTAGTCTCCTTGGCGGGGGGGCCGGGGAGCTGTTTTTT.

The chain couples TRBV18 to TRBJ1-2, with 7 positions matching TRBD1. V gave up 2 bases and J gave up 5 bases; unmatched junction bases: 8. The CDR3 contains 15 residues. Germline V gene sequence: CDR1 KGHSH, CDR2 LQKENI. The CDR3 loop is CASSPSAQGIYGYTF. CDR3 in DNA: TGTGCCAGCTCACCATCGGCACAGGGGATTTATGGCTACACCTTC.